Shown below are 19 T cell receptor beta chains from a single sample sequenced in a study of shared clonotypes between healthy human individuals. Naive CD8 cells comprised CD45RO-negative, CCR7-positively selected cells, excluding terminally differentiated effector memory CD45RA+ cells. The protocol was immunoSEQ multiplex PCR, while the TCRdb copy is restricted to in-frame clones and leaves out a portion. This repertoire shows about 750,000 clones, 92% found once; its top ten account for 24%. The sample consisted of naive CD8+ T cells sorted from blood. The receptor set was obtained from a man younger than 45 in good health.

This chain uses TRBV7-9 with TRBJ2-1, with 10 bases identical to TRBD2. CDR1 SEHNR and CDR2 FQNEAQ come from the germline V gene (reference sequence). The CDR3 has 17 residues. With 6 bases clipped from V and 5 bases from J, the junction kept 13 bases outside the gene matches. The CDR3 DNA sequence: TGTGCCAGCAGAATAGCGGGAGGCGCCCGCTTCAACAATGAGCAGTTCTTC. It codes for CASRIAGGARFNNEQFF.

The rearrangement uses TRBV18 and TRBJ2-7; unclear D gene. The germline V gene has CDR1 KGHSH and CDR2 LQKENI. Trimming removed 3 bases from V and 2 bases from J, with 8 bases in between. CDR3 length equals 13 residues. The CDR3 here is CASSPPLTYEQYF. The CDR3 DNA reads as TGTGCCAGCTCACCCCCGCTTACCTACGAGCAGTACTTC.

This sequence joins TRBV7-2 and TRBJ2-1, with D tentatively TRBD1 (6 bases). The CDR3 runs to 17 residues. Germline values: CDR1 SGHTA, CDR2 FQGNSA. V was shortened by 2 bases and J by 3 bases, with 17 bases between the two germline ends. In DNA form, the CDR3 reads TGTGCCAGCAGCTTATCACAGGGTTATTTTGTCTACAATGAGCAGTTCTTC. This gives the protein CASSLSQGYFVYNEQFF.

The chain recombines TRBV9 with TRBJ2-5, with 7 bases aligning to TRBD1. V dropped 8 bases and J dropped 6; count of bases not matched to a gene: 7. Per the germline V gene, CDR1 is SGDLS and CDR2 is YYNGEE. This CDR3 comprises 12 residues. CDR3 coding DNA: TGTGCCAGACGGGACAGAGGAAAGACCCAGTACTTC. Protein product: CARRDRGKTQYF. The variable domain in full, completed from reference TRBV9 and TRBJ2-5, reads DSGVTQTPKHLITATGQRVTLRCSPRSGDLSVYWYQQSLDQGLQFLIQYYNGEERAKGNILERFSAQQFPDLHSELNLSSLELGDSALYFCARRDRGKTQYFGPGTRLLVL.

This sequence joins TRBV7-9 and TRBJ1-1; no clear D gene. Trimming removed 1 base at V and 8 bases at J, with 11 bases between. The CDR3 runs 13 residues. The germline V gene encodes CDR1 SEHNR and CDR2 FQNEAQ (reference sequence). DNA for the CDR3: TGTGCCAGCAGCTTAGACCTTGGGTTGGAAGCTTTCTTT. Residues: CASSLDLGLEAFF. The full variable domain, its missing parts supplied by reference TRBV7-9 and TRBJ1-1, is DTGVSQNPRHKITKRGQNVTFRCDPISEHNRLYWYRQTLGQGPEFLTYFQNEAQLEKSRLLSDRFSAERPKGSFSTLEIQRTEQGDSAMYLCASSLDLGLEAFFGQGTRLTVV.

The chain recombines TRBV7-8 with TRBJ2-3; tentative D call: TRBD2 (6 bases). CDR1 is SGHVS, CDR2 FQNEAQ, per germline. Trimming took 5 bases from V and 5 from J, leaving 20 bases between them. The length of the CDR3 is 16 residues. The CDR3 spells CASSPPVGRPGDTQYF. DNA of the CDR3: TGTGCCAGCAGCCCCCCTGTAGGGAGGCCCGGAGATACGCAGTATTTT.

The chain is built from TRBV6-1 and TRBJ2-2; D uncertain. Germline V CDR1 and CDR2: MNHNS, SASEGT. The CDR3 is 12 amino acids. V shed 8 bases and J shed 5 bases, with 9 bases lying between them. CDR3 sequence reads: CASFLKTGELFF. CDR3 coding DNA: TGTGCCAGCTTTTTGAAGACCGGGGAGCTGTTTTTT.

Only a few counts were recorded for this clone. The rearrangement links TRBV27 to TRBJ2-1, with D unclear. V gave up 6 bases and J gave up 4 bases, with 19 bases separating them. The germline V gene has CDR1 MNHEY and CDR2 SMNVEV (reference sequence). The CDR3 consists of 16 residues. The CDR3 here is CASRKQLARSYNEQFF. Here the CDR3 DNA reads TGTGCCAGCAGGAAACAACTGGCGAGGAGTTACAATGAGCAGTTCTTC.

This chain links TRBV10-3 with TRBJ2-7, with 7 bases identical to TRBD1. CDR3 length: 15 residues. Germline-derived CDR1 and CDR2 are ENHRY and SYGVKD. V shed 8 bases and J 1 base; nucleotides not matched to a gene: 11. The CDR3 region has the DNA TGTGCCATCCTAGTGACAGGGTTGGGGTCCTACGAGCAGTACTTC. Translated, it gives CAILVTGLGSYEQYF.

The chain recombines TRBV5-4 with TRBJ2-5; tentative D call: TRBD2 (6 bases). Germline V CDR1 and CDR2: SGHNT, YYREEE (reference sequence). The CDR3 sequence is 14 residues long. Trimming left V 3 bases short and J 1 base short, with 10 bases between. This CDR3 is CASSSRDFQETQYF. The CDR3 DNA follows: TGTGCCAGCAGCTCACGGGACTTCCAAGAGACCCAGTACTTC.

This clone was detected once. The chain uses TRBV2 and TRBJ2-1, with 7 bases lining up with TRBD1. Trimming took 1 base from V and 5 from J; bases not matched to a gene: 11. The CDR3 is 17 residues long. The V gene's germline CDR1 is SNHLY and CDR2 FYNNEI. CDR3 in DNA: TGTGCCAGCAGTGAAGATCGACAGGGTTCTTACCACAATGAGCAGTTCTTC. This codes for CASSEDRQGSYHNEQFF.

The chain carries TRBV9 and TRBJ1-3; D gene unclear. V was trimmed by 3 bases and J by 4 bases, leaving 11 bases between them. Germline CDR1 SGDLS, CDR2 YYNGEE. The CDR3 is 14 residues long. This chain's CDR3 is CASSAPTGGNTIYF. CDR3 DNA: TGTGCCAGCAGCGCACCGACGGGAGGAAACACCATATATTTT.

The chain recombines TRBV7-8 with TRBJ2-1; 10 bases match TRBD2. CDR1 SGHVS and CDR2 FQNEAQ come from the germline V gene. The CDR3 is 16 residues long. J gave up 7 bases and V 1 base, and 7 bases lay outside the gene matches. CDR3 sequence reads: CASSLVSLAGVNEQFF. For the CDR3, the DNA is TGTGCCAGCAGCTTAGTTAGTCTAGCGGGAGTAAATGAGCAGTTCTTC. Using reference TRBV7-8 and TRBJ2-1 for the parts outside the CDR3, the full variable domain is GAGVSQSPRYKVAKRGQDVALRCDPISGHVSLFWYQQALGQGPEFLTYFQNEAQLDKSGLPSDRFFAERPEGSVSTLKIQRTQQEDSAVYLCASSLVSLAGVNEQFFGPGTRLTVL.

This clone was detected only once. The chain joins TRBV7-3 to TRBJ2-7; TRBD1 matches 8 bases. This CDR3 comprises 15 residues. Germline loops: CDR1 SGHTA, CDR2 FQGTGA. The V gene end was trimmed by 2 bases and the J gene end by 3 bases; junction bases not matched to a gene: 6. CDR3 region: CASSLGQGAGYEQYF. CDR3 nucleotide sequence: TGTGCCAGCAGCTTAGGGCAGGGGGCCGGCTACGAGCAGTACTTC. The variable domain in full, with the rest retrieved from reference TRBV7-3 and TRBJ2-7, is GAGVSQTPSNKVTEKGKYVELRCDPISGHTALYWYRQSLGQGPEFLIYFQGTGAADDSGLPNDRFFAVRPEGSVSTLKIQRTERGDSAVYLCASSLGQGAGYEQYFGPGTRLTVT.

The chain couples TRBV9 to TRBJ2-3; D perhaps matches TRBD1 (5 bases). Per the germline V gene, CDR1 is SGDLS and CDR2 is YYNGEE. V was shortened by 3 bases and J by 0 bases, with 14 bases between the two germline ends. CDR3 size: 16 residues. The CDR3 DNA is TGTGCCAGCAGCGAGGGGCAGATTTCTAGCACAGATACGCAGTATTTT. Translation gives CASSEGQISSTDTQYF.

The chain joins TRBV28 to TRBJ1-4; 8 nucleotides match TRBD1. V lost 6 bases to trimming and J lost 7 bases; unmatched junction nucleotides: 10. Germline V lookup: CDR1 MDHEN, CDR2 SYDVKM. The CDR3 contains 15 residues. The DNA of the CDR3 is TGTGCCAGCAGCCGCGGACAGGGTTCGGGTGAAAAACTGTTTTTT. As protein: CASSRGQGSGEKLFF.

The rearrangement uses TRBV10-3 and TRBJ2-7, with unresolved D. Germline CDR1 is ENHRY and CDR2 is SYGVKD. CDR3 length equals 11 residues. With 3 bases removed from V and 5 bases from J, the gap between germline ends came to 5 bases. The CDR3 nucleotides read TGTGCCATCAGTGAAGGGAACGAGCAGTACTTC. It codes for CAISEGNEQYF.

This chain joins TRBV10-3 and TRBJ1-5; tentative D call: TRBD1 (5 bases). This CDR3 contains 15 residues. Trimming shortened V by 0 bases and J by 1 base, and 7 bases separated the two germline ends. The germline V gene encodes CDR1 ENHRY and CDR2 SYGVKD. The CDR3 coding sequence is TGTGCCATCAGTGAGTCACAGGCGAGCAATCAGCCCCAGCATTTT. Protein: CAISESQASNQPQHF.

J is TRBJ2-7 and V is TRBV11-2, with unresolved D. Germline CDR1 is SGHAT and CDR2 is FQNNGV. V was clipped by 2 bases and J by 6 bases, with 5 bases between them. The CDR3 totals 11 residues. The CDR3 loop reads CASSLITEQYF. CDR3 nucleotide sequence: TGTGCCAGCAGCTTAATCACCGAGCAGTACTTC.